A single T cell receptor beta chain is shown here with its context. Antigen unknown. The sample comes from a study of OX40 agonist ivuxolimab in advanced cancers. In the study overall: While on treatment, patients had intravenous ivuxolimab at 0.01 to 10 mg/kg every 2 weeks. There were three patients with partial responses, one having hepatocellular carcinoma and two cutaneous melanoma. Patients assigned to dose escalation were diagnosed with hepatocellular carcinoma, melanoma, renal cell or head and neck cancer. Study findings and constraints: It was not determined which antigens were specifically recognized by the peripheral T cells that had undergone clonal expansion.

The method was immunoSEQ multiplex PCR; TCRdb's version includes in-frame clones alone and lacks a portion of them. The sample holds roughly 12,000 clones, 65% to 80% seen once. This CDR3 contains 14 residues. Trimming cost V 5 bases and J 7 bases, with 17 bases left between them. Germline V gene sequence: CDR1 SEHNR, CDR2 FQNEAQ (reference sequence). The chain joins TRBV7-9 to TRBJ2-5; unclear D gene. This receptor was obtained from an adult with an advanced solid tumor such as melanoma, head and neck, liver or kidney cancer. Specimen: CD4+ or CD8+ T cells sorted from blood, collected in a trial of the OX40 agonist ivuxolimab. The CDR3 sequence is CASSPDTGRWTQYF. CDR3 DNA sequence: TGTGCCAGCAGCCCTGACACGGGTCGTTGGACCCAGTACTTC. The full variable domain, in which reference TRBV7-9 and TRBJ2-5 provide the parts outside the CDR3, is DTGVSQNPRHKITKRGQNVTFRCDPISEHNRLYWYRQTLGQGPEFLTYFQNEAQLEKSRLLSDRFSAERPKGSFSTLEIQRTEQGDSAMYLCASSPDTGRWTQYFGPGTRLLVL.